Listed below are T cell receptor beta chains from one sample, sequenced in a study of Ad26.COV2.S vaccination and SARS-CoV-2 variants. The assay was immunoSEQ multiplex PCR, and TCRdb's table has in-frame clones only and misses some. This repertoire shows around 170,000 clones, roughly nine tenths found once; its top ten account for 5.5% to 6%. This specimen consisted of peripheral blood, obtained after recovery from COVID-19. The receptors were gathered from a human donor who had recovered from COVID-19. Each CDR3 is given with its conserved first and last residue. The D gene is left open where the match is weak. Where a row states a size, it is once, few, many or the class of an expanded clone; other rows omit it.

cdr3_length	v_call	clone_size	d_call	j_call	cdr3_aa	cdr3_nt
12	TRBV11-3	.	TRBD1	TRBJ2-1	CASKEGAGEQFF	TGTGCCAGCAAAGAGGGGGCGGGTGAGCAGTTCTTC
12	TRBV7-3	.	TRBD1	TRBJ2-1	CASSFPGGEQFF	TGTGCCAGCAGCTTTCCAGGGGGCGAGCAGTTCTTC
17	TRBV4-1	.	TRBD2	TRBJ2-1	CASSQVSGTSSYNEQFF	TGCGCCAGCAGCCAAGTTTCTGGGACTAGCTCCTACAATGAGCAGTTCTTC
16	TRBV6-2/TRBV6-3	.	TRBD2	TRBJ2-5	CASSPQSGGSKETQYF	TGTGCCAGCAGTCCCCAGAGCGGCGGGAGTAAGGAGACCCAGTACTTC
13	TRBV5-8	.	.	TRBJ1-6	CASSLDLDSPLHF	TGTGCCAGCAGCTTGGATCTTGATTCACCCCTCCACTTT
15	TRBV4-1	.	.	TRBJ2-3	CASSQVWQSTDTQYF	TGCGCCAGCAGCCAAGTGTGGCAGAGCACAGATACGCAGTATTTT
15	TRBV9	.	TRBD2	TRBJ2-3	CASSVTTSGTDTQYF	TGTGCCAGCAGCGTAACCACTAGCGGCACAGATACGCAGTATTTT
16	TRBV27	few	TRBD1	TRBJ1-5	CASSLLGQGLNQPQHF	TGTGCCAGCAGTTTATTGGGACAGGGATTAAATCAGCCCCAGCATTTT
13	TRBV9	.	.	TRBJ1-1	CASSAAPQGEAFF	TGTGCCAGCAGCGCGGCCCCACAGGGTGAAGCTTTCTTT
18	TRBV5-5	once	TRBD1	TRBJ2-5	CASSRTGFVLRVQETQYF	TGTGCCAGCAGCAGGACAGGGTTTGTTCTTAGAGTCCAAGAGACCCAGTACTTC
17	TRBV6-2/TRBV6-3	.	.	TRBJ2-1	CASSSTTGLSSYNEQFF	TGTGCCAGCAGTTCCACGACTGGTCTAAGCTCCTACAATGAGCAGTTCTTC
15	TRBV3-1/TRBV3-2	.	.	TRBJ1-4	CASSQGMGVHEKLFF	TGTGCCAGCAGCCAAGGGATGGGGGTACATGAAAAACTGTTTTTT
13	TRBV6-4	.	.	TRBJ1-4	CASLTPTNEKLFF	TGTGCCAGCCTGACACCAACTAATGAAAAACTGTTTTTT
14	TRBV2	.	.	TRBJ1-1	CASNTQQVNTEAFF	TGTGCCAGCAATACGCAGCAAGTGAACACTGAAGCTTTCTTT
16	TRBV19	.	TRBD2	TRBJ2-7	CASSIDWTSGSHEQYF	TGTGCCAGTAGTATAGATTGGACTAGCGGGAGTCACGAGCAGTACTTC
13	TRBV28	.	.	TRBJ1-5	CASRQGINQPQHF	TGTGCCAGCAGGCAGGGTATAAATCAGCCCCAGCATTTT
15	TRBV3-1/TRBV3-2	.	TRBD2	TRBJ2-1	CASSPGLAGPNEQFF	TGTGCCAGCAGCCCGGGACTAGCGGGGCCCAATGAGCAGTTCTTC
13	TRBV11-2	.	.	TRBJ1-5	CASSPQGNQPQHF	TGTGCCAGCAGCCCCCAGGGGAATCAGCCCCAGCATTTT
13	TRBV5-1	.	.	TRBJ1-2	CASSFDRTYGYTF	TGCGCCAGCAGTTTCGACAGGACCTATGGCTACACCTTC
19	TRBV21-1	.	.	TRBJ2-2	CASSTPGLAGGAGTGELFF	TGTGCCAGCAGCACTCCTGGACTAGCGGGAGGAGCAGGTACCGGGGAGCTGTTTTTT
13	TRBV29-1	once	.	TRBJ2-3	CSVEKGGGDTQYF	TGCAGCGTTGAGAAGGGGGGAGGAGATACGCAGTATTTT
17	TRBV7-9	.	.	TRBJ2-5	CASSSWGGTENQETQYF	TGTGCCAGCAGCTCCTGGGGAGGGACAGAGAACCAAGAGACCCAGTACTTC